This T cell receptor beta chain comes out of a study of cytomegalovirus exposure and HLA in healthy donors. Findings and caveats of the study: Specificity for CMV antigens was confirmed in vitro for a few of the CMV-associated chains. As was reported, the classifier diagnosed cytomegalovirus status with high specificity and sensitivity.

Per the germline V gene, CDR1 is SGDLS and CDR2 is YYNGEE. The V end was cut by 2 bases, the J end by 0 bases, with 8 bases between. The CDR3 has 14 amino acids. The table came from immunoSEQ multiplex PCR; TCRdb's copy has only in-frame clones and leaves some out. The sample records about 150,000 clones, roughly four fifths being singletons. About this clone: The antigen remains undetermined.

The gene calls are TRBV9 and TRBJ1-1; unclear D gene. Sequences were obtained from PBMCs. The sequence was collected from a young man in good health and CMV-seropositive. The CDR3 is CASSVHQMNTEAFF. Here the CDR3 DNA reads TGTGCCAGCAGCGTCCACCAGATGAACACTGAAGCTTTCTTT. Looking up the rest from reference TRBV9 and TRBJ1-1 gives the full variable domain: DSGVTQTPKHLITATGQRVTLRCSPRSGDLSVYWYQQSLDQGLQFLIQYYNGEERAKGNILERFSAQQFPDLHSELNLSSLELGDSALYFCASSVHQMNTEAFFGQGTRLTVV.